A single sample is the source of the 24 T cell receptor beta chains below, sequenced in a study of molecular identifiers for immune sequencing clone quantification (dated by TCRdb to 2017 to 2018). To prepare the library, PCR was applied. This sample was sequenced with an Illumina HiSeq 4000. TCRdb trimmed public reads at Q25 via fastp, called clones via MiXCR and kept in-frame beta chains. One record per CDR3 amino acid sequence lists the most common genes and DNA. The sample table lists some 100,000 distinct CDR3 sequences, around a fifth of them with a count of one. Jointly, the top ten make up roughly 0.93% of the sample. The material sequenced was naive CD8+ T cells from blood, with Jurkat cell RNA spiked in. Sample cell subset or site, as interpreted from the label and publication: FACS-sorted CD8+CD4-CCR7+CD45RA+ naive T cells. These receptors all stem from a human donor in good health. Some libraries in this study had Jurkat cell RNA spiked in.

This clonotype was found many times. The chain carries TRBV13 and TRBJ1-6; D is ambiguous. V lost 0 bases, J lost 9 bases, and 15 bases lay in between. This CDR3 spans 16 amino acids. Germline V gene data show CDR1 as PRHDT and CDR2 as FYEKMQ (reference sequence). CDR3 bases: TGTGCCAGCAGCTTAGGGCGGACCGAGTCGGCTTCACCCCTCCACTTT. It encodes CASSLGRTESASPLHF.

Concerning this clonotype itself: Since a much larger clone is just one base distant, this may be a read error. This chain links TRBV7-6 with TRBJ2-5; D unclear. CDR3 length equals 12 residues. CDR1 SGHVS and CDR2 FNYEAQ come from the germline V gene. CDR3 in amino acids: CACSLGQETQYF. DNA of the CDR3: TGTGCCTGCAGCTTAGGGCAAGAGACCCAGTACTTC.

At least ten counts were recorded for this clonotype. This chain joins TRBV19 and TRBJ1-5; D gene unclear. V lost 7 bases and J 6 bases, leaving 16 bases between the germline ends. Germline CDR1 is LNHDA and CDR2 is SQIVND (reference sequence). The CDR3 covers 14 residues. The CDR3 DNA sequence: TGTGCCAGTACCCCTACCTCGGCAGGTCAGCCCCAGCATTTT. Protein product: CASTPTSAGQPQHF.

This clonotype was detected ten times or more. V usage is TRBV6-6 and J usage is TRBJ2-6; D is unresolved. V dropped 9 bases and J dropped 2 bases, with 11 bases sitting between them. Per the germline V gene, CDR1 is MNHNY and CDR2 is SVGAGI (reference sequence). This CDR3 has 14 amino acids. The CDR3 here is CASLEFAGANVLTF. CDR3 bases: TGTGCCAGTCTCGAGTTCGCTGGGGCCAACGTCCTGACTTTC.

This clonotype was counted ten times or more. This chain joins TRBV5-6 and TRBJ2-1; 7 bases line up with TRBD2. The CDR3 spans 16 residues. From germline, CDR1 is SGHDT and CDR2 YYEEEE. J lost 4 bases, V lost 2 bases, and 9 bases had no gene match. The CDR3 bases are TGTGCCAGCAGCTTTGTACAGCGGGAAGGGTACAATGAGCAGTTCTTC. It encodes CASSFVQREGYNEQFF.

In this sample, this clonotype turned up many times. This sequence joins TRBV24-1 and TRBJ2-2; D perhaps matches TRBD2 (6 bases). Trimming left V 4 bases short and J 6 bases short, with 8 bases between. From germline, CDR1 is KGHDR and CDR2 SFDVKD. The CDR3 is 13 amino acids. In nucleotides, the CDR3 is TGTGCCACCAGTGAGGTAGCGGCCGGGGAGCTGTTTTTT. Its translation: CATSEVAAGELFF.

There are many counts of this clonotype. As DNA, the CDR3 is TGTGCCAGCAGCAACATAGGGTTTCGAGCAGGGGGCGTGAGTGAAGCTTTCTTT. This sequence encodes CASSNIGFRAGGVSEAFF. The V and J genes are TRBV3-1 and TRBJ1-1, with 8 bases lining up with TRBD1. The CDR3 loop spans 18 amino acids. CDR1 is LGHDT, CDR2 YNNKEL, per germline (reference sequence). V lost 5 bases to trimming and J lost 7 bases; unmatched junction nucleotides: 21.

This clonotype was seen at least ten times. The rearrangement uses TRBV28 and TRBJ1-5, with TRBD1 matching 7 bases. CDR3 length: 14 amino acids. Unmatched junction bases numbered 7, after V lost 5 bases and J lost 6 bases. Looked up from germline, CDR1 is MDHEN and CDR2 is SYDVKM. The CDR3 DNA reads as TGTGCCAGCAGTCTCAGACAGGGTGGTCAGCCCCAGCATTTT. This gives the protein CASSLRQGGQPQHF.

This clonotype was found many times. The V call is TRBV27, the J call TRBJ1-1, with 8 nucleotides matching TRBD1. This CDR3 comprises 16 residues. Trimming at V came to 5 bases and at J to 4 bases, leaving 12 bases not matched to a gene. The germline V gene encodes CDR1 MNHEY and CDR2 SMNVEV (reference sequence). CDR3 amino acids: CASSVPLQGAGTEAFF. CDR3 nucleotides: TGTGCCAGCAGTGTACCCCTCCAGGGGGCTGGCACTGAAGCTTTCTTT.

A note on this clonotype: A much larger clone lies a single base off, so this may be a read error. The conserved closing phenylalanine or tryptophan is absent in this CDR3, likely reflecting a read error. The V gene is TRBV5-1, the J gene TRBJ1-6; 9 nucleotides match TRBD1. J was trimmed by 7 bases and V by 0 bases; bases with no gene match: 2. The germline V gene encodes CDR1 SGHRS and CDR2 YFSETQ. This CDR3 spans 15 amino acids. The CDR3 DNA follows: TGCGCCAGCAGCTTGGCCGACAGGGGGAATTCACCCCTCCACTCT. The encoded protein is CASSLADRGNSPLHS.

This clonotype has ten or more counts. CDR3 bases: TGTGCCAGCAGTCACGGTGGGGCAGCTTTCTTT. Amino acid sequence: CASSHGGAAFF. The V gene is TRBV7-9, the J gene TRBJ1-1; possible D gene TRBD1, 5 bases. CDR3 length: 11 amino acids. V lost 6 bases and J 10 bases, leaving 12 bases between the germline ends. CDR1 and CDR2 from the germline V gene are SEHNR and FQNEAQ (reference sequence).

This clonotype was counted at least ten times. The genes are TRBV11-3 and TRBJ2-2; 10 nucleotides agree with TRBD1. CDR1 is SGHNT, CDR2 YENEEA, per germline. J was trimmed by 7 bases and V by 5 bases; bases with no gene match: 7. The CDR3 sequence is 15 residues long. This CDR3 is CASSPRTGGGGELFF. Written as DNA, the CDR3 is TGTGCCAGCAGCCCCCGGACAGGGGGGGGCGGGGAGCTGTTTTTT.

Many counts were recorded for this clonotype. CDR3 in DNA: TGTGCCAGCAGCCCCGCTTTGAACACTGAAGCTTTCTTT. Its translation is CASSPALNTEAFF. The chain links TRBV7-3 to TRBJ1-1, with D hard to call. The ends were cut back, 5 bases at V and 0 bases at J, with 7 bases in the middle. The germline V gene encodes CDR1 SGHTA and CDR2 FQGTGA. There are 13 residues in the CDR3.

The table lists this clonotype with many counts. CDR3 DNA: TGTGCCAGCAGCTCCACGGGGGGGTACGAGCAGTACTTC. Translating gives CASSSTGGYEQYF. The chain has TRBV5-5 and TRBJ2-7, with TRBD2 identical over 8 bases. From germline, CDR1 is SGHKS and CDR2 YYEKEE (reference sequence). V trimming: 3 bases; J trimming: 4 bases; junction bases outside the gene matches: 3. This CDR3 is built from 13 residues.

This clonotype was observed at least ten times. CDR3: CASSSTGGDEKLFF. The DNA of the CDR3 is TGTGCCAGCAGCTCAACAGGGGGCGATGAAAAACTGTTTTTT. The gene calls are TRBV28 and TRBJ1-4; 9 positions agree with TRBD1. The J segment lost 6 bases and the V segment lost 6 bases, leaving 5 bases of the junction unmatched. There are 14 residues in the CDR3. Germline V gene data show CDR1 as MDHEN and CDR2 as SYDVKM.

As to this clonotype: It may be a read error: a sequence one base away is much more abundant. V is TRBV18 and J is TRBJ2-1; 7 bases align to TRBD1. The CDR3 runs to 16 residues. Germline V gene lookup returns CDR1 KGHSH and CDR2 LQKENI. The CDR3 is CVSSPPLGTEDNEQFF. CDR3 in DNA: TGTGTCAGCTCACCACCGCTCGGGACAGAGGACAATGAGCAGTTCTTC. The complete variable domain, with remaining parts taken from reference TRBV18 and TRBJ2-1, reads NAGVMQNPRHLVRRRGQEARLRCSPMKGHSHVYWYRQLPEEGLKFMVYLQKENIIDESGMPKERFSAEFPKEGPSILRIQQVVRGDSAAYFCVSSPPLGTEDNEQFFGPGTRLTVL.

This clonotype appeared many times. This chain joins TRBV9 and TRBJ2-4; 8 bases line up with TRBD2. CDR3 length: 16 amino acids. With V trimmed by 4 bases and J by 3 bases, 9 bases remained unmatched. Germline CDR1 is SGDLS and CDR2 is YYNGEE. This CDR3 reads CASSSLAGRGKNIQYF. The CDR3 bases are TGTGCCAGCAGCTCCCTAGCGGGCCGAGGCAAAAACATTCAGTACTTC.

Ten or more counts support this clonotype. The chain links TRBV10-3 to TRBJ2-7; a weak D match, TRBD1 (6 bases). V lost 3 bases and J 2 bases, leaving 11 bases between the germline ends. The CDR3 contains 14 residues. CDR1 and CDR2 (germline): ENHRY, SYGVKD. CDR3 sequence: CAISDGDIAYEQYF. CDR3 DNA sequence: TGTGCCATCAGTGACGGGGACATCGCCTACGAGCAGTACTTC.

This clonotype has at least ten counts. This chain uses TRBV20-1 with TRBJ2-7; TRBD1 matches at 10 bases. The CDR3 is made up of 12 amino acids. Germline V gene lookup returns CDR1 DFQATT and CDR2 SNEGSKA (reference sequence). J gave up 5 bases and V 6 bases, and 4 bases lay outside the gene matches. The CDR3 sequence: CSATTGGNEQYF. The CDR3, as DNA: TGCAGTGCCACGACAGGGGGCAACGAGCAGTACTTC.

This clonotype was picked up many times. The chain is built from TRBV7-2 and TRBJ2-1; 8 bases align to TRBD2. J lost 2 bases, V lost 0 bases, and 9 bases had no gene match. Germline loops: CDR1 SGHTA, CDR2 FQGNSA. This CDR3 is 18 amino acids long. The CDR3, as DNA: TGTGCCAGCAGCTTAGCGGAGAGCGGGAGTGATCCCTACAATGAGCAGTTCTTC. This sequence encodes CASSLAESGSDPYNEQFF.

This clonotype was observed many times. The chain has TRBV14 and TRBJ2-1; no clear D gene. The CDR3 covers 14 residues. The V and J ends lost 2 bases and 0 bases respectively, with 5 bases between them. Germline loops: CDR1 SGHDN, CDR2 FVKESK. The CDR3 DNA sequence: TGTGCCAGCAGCCAACAGGCCTCCTACAATGAGCAGTTCTTC. This translates into CASSQQASYNEQFF.

At least ten counts were recorded for this clonotype. The rearrangement joins TRBV7-9 to TRBJ2-7, with 9 bases aligning to TRBD1. Germline values: CDR1 SEHNR, CDR2 FQNEAQ (reference sequence). V dropped 4 bases and J dropped 5; count of bases not matched to a gene: 6. The CDR3 length is 14 residues. CDR3 protein: CASSSTGGFDEQYF. CDR3 in DNA: TGTGCCAGCAGCTCCACAGGGGGCTTCGACGAGCAGTACTTC.

This clonotype was observed many times. The V call is TRBV20-1, the J call TRBJ1-1; perhaps TRBD1 as D (5 bases). Germline assignment: CDR1 DFQATT and CDR2 SNEGSKA (reference sequence). CDR3 length equals 14 residues. V shed 0 bases and J shed 6 bases, with 14 bases lying between them. The CDR3 reads CSARESGRDAEAFF. CDR3 sequence (DNA): TGCAGTGCTAGAGAATCCGGGCGGGACGCTGAAGCTTTCTTT.

This clonotype has only one observation. A read error may be the cause here, since a much bigger clone is one base away. The chain has TRBV27 and TRBJ1-6; D gene unclear. The CDR3 has 16 residues. V was pared by 3 bases and J by 5 bases, with 14 bases between. Germline V gene sequence: CDR1 MNHEY, CDR2 SMNVEV (reference sequence). Written as DNA, the CDR3 is TGTGCCAGCAGTTTTGGTTGGAGTCCAGATAATTCACCCCTCCACTTT. Protein: CASSFGWSPDNSPLHF.